This T cell receptor (beta chain) originates from a study of blood T cell repertoires in COVID-19. TCRdb's table, derived via immunoSEQ multiplex PCR, lists solely in-frame clones and lacks some. Of 130,000 to 150,000 clones in the sample, 85% were seen once. The V gene's germline CDR1 is LNHDA and CDR2 SQIVND (reference sequence). The CDR3 has 12 amino acids. The V end was cut by 6 bases, the J end by 12 bases, with 17 bases between. This clone was detected only once. The sample comprised peripheral blood. This sequence was found in a woman in her 40s with active or convalescent COVID-19. The chain uses TRBV19 and TRBJ1-1; possibly TRBD1 for D (6 bases). CDR3 residues: CASSSTTGPPFF. Written as DNA, the CDR3 is TGTGCCAGTAGCTCAACGACAGGACCTCCTTTCTTT. The full variable domain, with the rest looked up from reference TRBV19 and TRBJ1-1, is DGGITQSPKYLFRKEGQNVTLSCEQNLNHDAMYWYRQDPGQGLRLIYYSQIVNDFQKGDIAEGYSVSREKKESFPLTVTSAQKNPTAFYLCASSSTTGPPFFGQGTRLTVV.